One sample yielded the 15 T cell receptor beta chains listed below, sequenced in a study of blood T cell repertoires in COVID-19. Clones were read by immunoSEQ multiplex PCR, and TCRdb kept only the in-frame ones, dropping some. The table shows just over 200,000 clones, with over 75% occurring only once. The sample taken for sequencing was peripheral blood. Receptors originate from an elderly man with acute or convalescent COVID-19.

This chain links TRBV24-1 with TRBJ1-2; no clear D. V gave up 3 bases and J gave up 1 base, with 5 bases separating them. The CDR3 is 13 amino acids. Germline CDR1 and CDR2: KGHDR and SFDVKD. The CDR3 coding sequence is TGTGCCACCAGTGATCCCAATAACTATGGCTACACCTTC. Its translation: CATSDPNNYGYTF.

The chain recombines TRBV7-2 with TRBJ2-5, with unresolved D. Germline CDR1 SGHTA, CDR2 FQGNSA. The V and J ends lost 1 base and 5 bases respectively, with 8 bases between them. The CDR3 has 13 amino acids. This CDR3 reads CASSLGSRETQYF. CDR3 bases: TGTGCCAGCAGCTTAGGTAGCCGGGAGACCCAGTACTTC.

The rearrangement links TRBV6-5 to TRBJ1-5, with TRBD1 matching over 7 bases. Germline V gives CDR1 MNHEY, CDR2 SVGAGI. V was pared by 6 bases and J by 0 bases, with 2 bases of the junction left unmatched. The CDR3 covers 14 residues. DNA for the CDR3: TGTGCCAGCAGGACAGGGAATAGCAATCAGCCCCAGCATTTT. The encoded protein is CASRTGNSNQPQHF.

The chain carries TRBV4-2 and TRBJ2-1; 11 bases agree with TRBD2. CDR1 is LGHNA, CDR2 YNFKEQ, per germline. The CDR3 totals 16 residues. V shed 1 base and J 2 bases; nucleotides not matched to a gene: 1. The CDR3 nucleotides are TGTGCCAGCAGCCAAGTAGCGGGAGGGACCTACAATGAGCAGTTCTTC. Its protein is CASSQVAGGTYNEQFF.

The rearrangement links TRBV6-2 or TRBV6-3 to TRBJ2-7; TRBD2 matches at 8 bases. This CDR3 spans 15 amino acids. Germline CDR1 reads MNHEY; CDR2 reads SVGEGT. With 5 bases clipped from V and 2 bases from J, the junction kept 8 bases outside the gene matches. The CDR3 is CASSPLGGGTYEQYF. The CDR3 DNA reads TGTGCCAGCAGTCCACTCGGCGGGGGGACCTACGAGCAGTACTTC.

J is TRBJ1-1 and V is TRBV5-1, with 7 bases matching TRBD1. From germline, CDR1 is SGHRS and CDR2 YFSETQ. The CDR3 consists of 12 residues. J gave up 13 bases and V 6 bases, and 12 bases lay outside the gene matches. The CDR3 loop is CASTLPGQPVFF. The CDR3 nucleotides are TGCGCCAGCACCCTTCCGGGACAGCCTGTTTTCTTT.

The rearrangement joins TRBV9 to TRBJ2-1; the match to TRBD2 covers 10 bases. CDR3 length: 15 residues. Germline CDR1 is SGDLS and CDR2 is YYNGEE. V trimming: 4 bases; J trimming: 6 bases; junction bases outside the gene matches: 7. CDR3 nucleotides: TGTGCCAGCAGCCCTACTAGCGGGAATCTCAATGAGCAGTTCTTC. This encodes CASSPTSGNLNEQFF.

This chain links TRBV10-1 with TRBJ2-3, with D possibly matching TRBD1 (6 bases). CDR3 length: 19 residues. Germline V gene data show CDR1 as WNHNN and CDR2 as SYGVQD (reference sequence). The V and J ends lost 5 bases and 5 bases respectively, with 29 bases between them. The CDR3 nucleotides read TGCGCCAGCAGTAGGGACACGCCGGGGAGCTCCCCCTCGCGAGATACGCAGTATTTT. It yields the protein CASSRDTPGSSPSRDTQYF.

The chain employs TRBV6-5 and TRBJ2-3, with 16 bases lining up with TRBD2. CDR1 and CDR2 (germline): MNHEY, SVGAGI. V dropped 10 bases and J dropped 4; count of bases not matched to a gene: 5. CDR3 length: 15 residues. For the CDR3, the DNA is TGTGCCACCTCGGGACTAGCGGGAGGGCCAGATACGCAGTATTTT. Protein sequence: CATSGLAGGPDTQYF.

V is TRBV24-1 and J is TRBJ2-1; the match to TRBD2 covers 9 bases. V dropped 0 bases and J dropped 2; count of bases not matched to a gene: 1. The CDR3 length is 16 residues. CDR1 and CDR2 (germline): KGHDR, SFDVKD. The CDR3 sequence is CATSDLASGAYNEQFF. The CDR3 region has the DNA TGTGCCACCAGTGATTTGGCTAGCGGGGCCTACAATGAGCAGTTCTTC.

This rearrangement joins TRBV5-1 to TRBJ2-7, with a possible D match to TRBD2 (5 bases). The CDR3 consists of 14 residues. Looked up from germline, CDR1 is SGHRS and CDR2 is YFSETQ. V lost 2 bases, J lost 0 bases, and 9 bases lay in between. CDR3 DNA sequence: TGCGCCAGCAGCTTTGGAGGTCGCTCCTACGAGCAGTACTTC. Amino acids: CASSFGGRSYEQYF.

The CDR3 region is CASSASPDYEQYF. The CDR3 bases are TGTGCCAGCAGCGCAAGCCCTGACTACGAGCAGTACTTC. The J gene is TRBJ2-7, the V gene TRBV3-1 (or the pseudogene TRBV3-2); D gene unclear. The CDR3 consists of 13 residues. The V gene lost 5 bases and the J gene lost 3 bases, with 11 bases spanning the gap. Germline CDR1 LGHDT, CDR2 YNNKEL (reference sequence).

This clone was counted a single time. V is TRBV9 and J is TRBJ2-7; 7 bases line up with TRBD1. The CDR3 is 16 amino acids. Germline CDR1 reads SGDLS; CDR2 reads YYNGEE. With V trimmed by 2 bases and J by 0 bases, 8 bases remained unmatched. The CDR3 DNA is TGTGCCAGCAGCGTGGGACCGACAGGGTCCTCCTACGAGCAGTACTTC. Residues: CASSVGPTGSSYEQYF.

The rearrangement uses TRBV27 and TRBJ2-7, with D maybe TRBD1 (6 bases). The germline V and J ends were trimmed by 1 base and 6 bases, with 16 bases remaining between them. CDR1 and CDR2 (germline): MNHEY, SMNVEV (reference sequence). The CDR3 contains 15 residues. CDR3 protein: CASSLFSTGLSEQYF. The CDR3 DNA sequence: TGTGCCAGCAGTTTATTTTCCACAGGGTTGTCCGAGCAGTACTTC.

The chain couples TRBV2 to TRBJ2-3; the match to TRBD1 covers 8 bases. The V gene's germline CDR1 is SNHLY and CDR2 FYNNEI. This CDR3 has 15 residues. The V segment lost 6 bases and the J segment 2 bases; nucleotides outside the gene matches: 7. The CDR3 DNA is TGTGCCAGCAGAGGACAGGGCCTCGCCACAGATACGCAGTATTTT. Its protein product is CASRGQGLATDTQYF.